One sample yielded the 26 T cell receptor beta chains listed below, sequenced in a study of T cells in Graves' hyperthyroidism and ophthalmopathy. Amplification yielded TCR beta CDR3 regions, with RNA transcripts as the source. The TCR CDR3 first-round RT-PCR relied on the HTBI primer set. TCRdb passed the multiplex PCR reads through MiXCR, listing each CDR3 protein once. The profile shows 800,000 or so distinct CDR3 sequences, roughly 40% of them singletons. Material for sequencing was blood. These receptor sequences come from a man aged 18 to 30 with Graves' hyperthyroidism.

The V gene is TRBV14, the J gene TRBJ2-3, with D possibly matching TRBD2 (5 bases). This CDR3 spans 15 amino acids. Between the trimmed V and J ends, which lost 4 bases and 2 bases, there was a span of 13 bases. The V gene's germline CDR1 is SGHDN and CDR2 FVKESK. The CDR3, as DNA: TGTGCCAGCAGCCCTGAGGCGGGTCTCACAGATACGCAGTATTTT. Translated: CASSPEAGLTDTQYF. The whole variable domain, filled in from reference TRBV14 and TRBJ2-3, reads EAGVTQFPSHSVIEKGQTVTLRCDPISGHDNLYWYRRVMGKEIKFLLHFVKESKQDESGMPNNRFLAERTGGTYSTLKVQPAELEDSGVYFCASSPEAGLTDTQYFGPGTRLTVL.

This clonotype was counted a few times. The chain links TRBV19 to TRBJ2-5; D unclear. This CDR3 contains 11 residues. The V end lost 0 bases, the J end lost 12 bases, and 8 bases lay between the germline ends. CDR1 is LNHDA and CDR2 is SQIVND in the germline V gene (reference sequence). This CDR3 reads CASSIEKAKYF. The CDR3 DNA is TGTGCCAGTAGTATAGAGAAAGCCAAGTACTTC.

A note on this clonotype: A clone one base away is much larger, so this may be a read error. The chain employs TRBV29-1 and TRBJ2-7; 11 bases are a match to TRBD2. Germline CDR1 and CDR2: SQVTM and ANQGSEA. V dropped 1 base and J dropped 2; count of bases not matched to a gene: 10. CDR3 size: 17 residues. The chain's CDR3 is CSVEGGPGLAETYEQYF. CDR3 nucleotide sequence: TGCAGCGTTGAAGGGGGGCCGGGACTAGCGGAAACCTACGAGCAGTACTTC.

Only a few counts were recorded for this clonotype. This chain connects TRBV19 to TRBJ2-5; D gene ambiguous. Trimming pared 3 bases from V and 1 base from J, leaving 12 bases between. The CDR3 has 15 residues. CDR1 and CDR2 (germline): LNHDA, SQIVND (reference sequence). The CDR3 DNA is TGTGCCAGTAGTATGGATAGGGCGTTCCAAGAGACCCAGTACTTC. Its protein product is CASSMDRAFQETQYF.

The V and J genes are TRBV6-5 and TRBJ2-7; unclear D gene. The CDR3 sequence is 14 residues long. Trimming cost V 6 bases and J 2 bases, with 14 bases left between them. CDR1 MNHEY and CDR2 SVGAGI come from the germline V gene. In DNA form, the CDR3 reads TGTGCCAGCAGACTGAGCTCGGCACCCTACGAGCAGTACTTC. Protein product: CASRLSSAPYEQYF.

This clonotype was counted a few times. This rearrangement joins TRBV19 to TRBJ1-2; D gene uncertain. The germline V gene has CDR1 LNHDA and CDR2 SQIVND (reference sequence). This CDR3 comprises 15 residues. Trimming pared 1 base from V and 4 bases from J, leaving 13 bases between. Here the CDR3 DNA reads TGTGCCAGTAGTATAGGCACAGTCCGGGGCTATGGCTACACCTTC. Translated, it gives CASSIGTVRGYGYTF.

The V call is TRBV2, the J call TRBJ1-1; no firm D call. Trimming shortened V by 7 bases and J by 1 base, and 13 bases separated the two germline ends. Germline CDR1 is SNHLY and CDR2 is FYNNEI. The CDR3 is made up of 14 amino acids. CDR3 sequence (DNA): TGTGCCAGCACCCCTTCAAATACGAACACTGAAGCTTTCTTT. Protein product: CASTPSNTNTEAFF.

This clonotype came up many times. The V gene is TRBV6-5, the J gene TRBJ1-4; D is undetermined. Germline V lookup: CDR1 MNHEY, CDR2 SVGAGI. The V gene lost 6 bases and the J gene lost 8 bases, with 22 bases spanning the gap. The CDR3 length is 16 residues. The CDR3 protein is CASSDPAEGPIEKLFF. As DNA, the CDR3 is TGTGCCAGCAGCGACCCGGCGGAAGGCCCAATCGAAAAACTGTTTTTT.

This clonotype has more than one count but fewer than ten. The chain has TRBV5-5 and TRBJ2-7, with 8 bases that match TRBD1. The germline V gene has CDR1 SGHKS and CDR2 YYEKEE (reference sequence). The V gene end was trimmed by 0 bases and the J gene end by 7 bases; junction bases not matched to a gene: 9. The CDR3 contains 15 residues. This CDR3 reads CASSLARQGAREQYF. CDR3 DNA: TGTGCCAGCAGCTTGGCCCGTCAGGGGGCGAGGGAGCAGTACTTC.

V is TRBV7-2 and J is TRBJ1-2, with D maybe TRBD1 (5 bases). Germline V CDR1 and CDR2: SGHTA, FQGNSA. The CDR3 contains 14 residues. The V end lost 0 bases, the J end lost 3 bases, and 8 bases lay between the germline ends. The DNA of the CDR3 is TGTGCCAGCAGCTTAGCTAGCAGGGACTATGGCTACACCTTC. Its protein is CASSLASRDYGYTF.

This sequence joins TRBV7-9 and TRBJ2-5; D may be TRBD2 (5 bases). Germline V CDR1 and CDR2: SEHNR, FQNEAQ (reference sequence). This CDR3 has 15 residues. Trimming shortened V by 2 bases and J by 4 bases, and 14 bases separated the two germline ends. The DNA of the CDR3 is TGTGCCAGCAGCTTAACAATGGGAGCAGGAGAGACCCAGTACTTC. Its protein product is CASSLTMGAGETQYF.

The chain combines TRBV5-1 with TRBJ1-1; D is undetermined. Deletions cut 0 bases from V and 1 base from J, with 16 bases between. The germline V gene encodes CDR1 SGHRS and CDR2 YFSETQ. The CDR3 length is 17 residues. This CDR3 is CASSLDGVGRQNTEAFF. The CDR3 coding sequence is TGCGCCAGCAGCTTGGATGGGGTGGGCAGGCAGAACACTGAAGCTTTCTTT.

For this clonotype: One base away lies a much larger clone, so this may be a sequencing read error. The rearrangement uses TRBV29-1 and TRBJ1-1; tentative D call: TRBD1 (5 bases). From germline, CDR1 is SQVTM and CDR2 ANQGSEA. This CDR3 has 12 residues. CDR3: CSAGMGNTEASF. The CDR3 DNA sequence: TGCAGCGCAGGGATGGGGAACACTGAAGCTTCCTTT.

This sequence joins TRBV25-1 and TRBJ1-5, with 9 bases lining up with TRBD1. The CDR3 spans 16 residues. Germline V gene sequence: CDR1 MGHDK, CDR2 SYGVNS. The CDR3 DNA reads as TGTGCTAGGGGTCCTCCGGGACAGGGAAGCAATCAGCCCCAGCATTTT. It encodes CARGPPGQGSNQPQHF.

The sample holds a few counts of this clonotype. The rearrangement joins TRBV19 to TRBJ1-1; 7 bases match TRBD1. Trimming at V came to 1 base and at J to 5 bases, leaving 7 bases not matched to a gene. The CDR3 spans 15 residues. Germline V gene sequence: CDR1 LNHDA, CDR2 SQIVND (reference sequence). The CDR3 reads CASSIALTGSTEAFF. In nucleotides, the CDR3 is TGTGCCAGTAGTATAGCCCTGACAGGGTCGACTGAAGCTTTCTTT.

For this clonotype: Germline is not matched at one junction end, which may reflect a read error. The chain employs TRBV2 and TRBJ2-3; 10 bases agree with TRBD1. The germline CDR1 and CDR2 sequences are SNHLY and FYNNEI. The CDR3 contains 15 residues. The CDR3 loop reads CASSEGGTGADTQYF. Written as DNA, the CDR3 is TGTGCCAGCAGCGAAGGAGGGACAGGGGCAGATACGCAGTATTTT.

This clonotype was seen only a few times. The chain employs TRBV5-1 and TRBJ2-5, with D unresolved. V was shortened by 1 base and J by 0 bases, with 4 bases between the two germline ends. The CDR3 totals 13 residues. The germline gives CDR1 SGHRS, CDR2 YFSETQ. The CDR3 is CASSLPHQETQYF. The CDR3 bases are TGCGCCAGCAGCTTGCCCCACCAAGAGACCCAGTACTTC.

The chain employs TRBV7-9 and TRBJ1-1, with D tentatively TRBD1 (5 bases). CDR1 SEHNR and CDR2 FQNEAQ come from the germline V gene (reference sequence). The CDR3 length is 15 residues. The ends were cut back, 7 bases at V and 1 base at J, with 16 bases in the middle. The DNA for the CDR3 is TGTGCCAGCAATTTATACCAGGGATCGAACACTGAAGCTTTCTTT. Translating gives CASNLYQGSNTEAFF. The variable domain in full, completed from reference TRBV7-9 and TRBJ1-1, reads DTGVSQNPRHKITKRGQNVTFRCDPISEHNRLYWYRQTLGQGPEFLTYFQNEAQLEKSRLLSDRFSAERPKGSFSTLEIQRTEQGDSAMYLCASNLYQGSNTEAFFGQGTRLTVV.

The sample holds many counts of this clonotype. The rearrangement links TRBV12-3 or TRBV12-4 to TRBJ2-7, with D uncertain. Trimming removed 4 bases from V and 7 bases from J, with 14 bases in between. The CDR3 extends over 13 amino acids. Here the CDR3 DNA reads TGTGCCAGCAGTTCCGGACGGTTTAGAGAGCAGTACTTC. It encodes CASSSGRFREQYF.

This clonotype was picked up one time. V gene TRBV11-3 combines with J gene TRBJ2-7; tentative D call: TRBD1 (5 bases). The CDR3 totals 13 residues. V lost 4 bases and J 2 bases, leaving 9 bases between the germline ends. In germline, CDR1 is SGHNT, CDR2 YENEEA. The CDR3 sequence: CASSSTAPYEQYF. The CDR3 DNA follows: TGTGCCAGCAGCTCGACAGCGCCCTACGAGCAGTACTTC.

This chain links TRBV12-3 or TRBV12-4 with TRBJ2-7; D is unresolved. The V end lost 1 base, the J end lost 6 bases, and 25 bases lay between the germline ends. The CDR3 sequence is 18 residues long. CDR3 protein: CASSLGAASRWFSSEQYF. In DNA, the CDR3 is TGTGCCAGCAGTTTAGGGGCAGCTAGTAGGTGGTTCTCTAGCGAGCAGTACTTC.

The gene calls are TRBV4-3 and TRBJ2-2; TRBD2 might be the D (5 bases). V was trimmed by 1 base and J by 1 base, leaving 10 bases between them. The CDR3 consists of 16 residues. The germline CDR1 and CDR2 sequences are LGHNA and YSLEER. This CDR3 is CASSQVGAVNTGELFF. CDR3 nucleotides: TGCGCCAGCAGCCAAGTCGGAGCGGTGAACACCGGGGAGCTGTTTTTT.

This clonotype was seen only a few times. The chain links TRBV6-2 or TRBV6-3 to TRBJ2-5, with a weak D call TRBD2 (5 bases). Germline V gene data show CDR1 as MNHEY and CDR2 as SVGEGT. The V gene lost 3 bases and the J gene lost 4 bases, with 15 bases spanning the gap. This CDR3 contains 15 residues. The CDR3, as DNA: TGTGCCAGCAGTTATCTTGGACCGGCGGGAGAGACCCAGTACTTC. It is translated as CASSYLGPAGETQYF.

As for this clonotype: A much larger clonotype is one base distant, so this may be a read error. CDR3 sequence: CSGLGLGNTVYF. The CDR3 nucleotides read TGCAGCGGACTTGGACTAGGAAACACCGTATATTTT. The rearrangement uses TRBV29-1 and TRBJ1-3; D remains unclear. Germline loops: CDR1 SQVTM, CDR2 ANQGSEA. This CDR3 has 12 residues. The complete variable domain, with remaining parts taken from reference TRBV29-1 and TRBJ1-3, reads SAVISQKPSRDICQRGTSLTIQCQVDSQVTMMFWYRQQPGQSLTLIATANQGSEATYESGFVIDKFPISRPNLTFSTLTVSNMSPEDSSIYLCSGLGLGNTVYFGEGSWLTVV.

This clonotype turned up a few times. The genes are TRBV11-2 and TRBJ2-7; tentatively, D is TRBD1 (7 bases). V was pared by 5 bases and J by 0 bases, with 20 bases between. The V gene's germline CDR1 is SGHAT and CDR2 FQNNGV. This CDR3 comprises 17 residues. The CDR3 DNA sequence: TGTGCCAGCAGCCTCCCCAGGGGGAGGCTGGGCTCCTACGAGCAGTACTTC. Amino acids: CASSLPRGRLGSYEQYF.

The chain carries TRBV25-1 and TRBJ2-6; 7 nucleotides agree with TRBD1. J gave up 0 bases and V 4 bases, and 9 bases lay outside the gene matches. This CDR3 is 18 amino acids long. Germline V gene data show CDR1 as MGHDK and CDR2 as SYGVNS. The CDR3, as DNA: TGTGCCAGCAGTGGGGGTAGGACAGGAAGCTCTGGGGCCAACGTCCTGACTTTC. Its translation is CASSGGRTGSSGANVLTF.